Listed below are T cell receptor beta chains from one sample, sequenced in a study. One entry per CDR3 protein, called by TCRdb with MiXCR from the RT-PCR reads. There are about 700,000 distinct CDR3 sequences in the sample; approximately 15% occur only once, and 3.6% lies in the top ten. Sequencing used memory CD4+ T cells from blood. These receptors all stem from a female donor in good health, serving as a healthy control. The CDR3 runs from the conserved cysteine through the conserved F or W. A D gene is named only where the DNA matches it firmly. Size tells how often a clone was seen (once, few, many) or the class of an expanded clone, and some rows leave it out.

D: NA
J: TRBJ2-6
size: few
V: TRBV20-1
CDR3: CSANSGSNVLTF
DNA: TGCAGTGCTAACTCTGGGTCCAACGTCCTGACTTTC

D: TRBD2
J: TRBJ2-1
size: many
V: TRBV4-3
CDR3: CASSQVARLAGVNEQFF
DNA: TGCGCCAGCAGCCAAGTGGCCCGGCTAGCGGGAGTCAATGAGCAGTTCTTC

D: NA
J: TRBJ2-7
size: NA
V: TRBV5-4
CDR3: CASSAGTSYDQYF
DNA: TGTGCCAGCAGCGCCGGGACATCCTACGATCAGTACTTC

D: TRBD2
J: TRBJ2-3
size: few
V: TRBV11-2
CDR3: CASSLVRPGLAGGRADTQYF
DNA: TGTGCCAGCAGCTTAGTTCGACCGGGACTAGCGGGAGGGCGAGCAGATACGCAGTATTTT

D: NA
J: TRBJ2-6
size: NA
V: TRBV10-3
CDR3: CATLDGSGANVLTF
DNA: TGTGCCACCCTCGATGGGTCTGGGGCCAACGTCCTGACTTTC

D: NA
J: TRBJ2-3
size: few
V: TRBV20-1
CDR3: CSARDPIRDTDTQYF
DNA: TGCAGTGCTAGAGACCCAATACGAGACACAGATACGCAGTATTTT

D: TRBD2
J: TRBJ2-1
size: few
V: TRBV20-1
CDR3: CSAPPGLAGYEQFF
DNA: TGCAGTGCCCCCCCGGGACTAGCGGGCTATGAGCAGTTCTTC

D: NA
J: TRBJ2-3
size: few
V: TRBV4-2
CDR3: CASSQRGPDTQYF
DNA: TGTGCCAGCAGCCAACGGGGGCCAGATACGCAGTATTTT

D: TRBD2
J: TRBJ2-7
size: few
V: TRBV4-3
CDR3: CASSQGEGLYEQYF
DNA: TGCGCCAGCAGCCAAGGGGAGGGACTTTACGAGCAGTACTTC

D: TRBD1
J: TRBJ1-5
size: few
V: TRBV20-1
CDR3: CSARPGGGSQPQHF
DNA: TGCAGTGCTAGGCCAGGGGGTGGGAGCCAGCCCCAGCATTTT

D: NA
J: TRBJ2-1
size: NA
V: TRBV7-2
CDR3: CASSLGVVYNEQFF
DNA: TGTGCCAGCAGCTTAGGGGTTGTATACAATGAGCAGTTCTTC

D: NA
J: TRBJ1-5
size: NA
V: TRBV12-3/TRBV12-4
CDR3: CASGVGTSLNQPQHF
DNA: TGTGCCAGTGGGGTTGGGACTTCTCTCAATCAGCCCCAGCATTTT

D: NA
J: TRBJ1-6
size: NA
V: TRBV6-1
CDR3: CASSVVDYNSPLHF
DNA: TGTGCCAGCAGTGTGGTGGATTATAATTCACCCCTCCACTTT

D: NA
J: TRBJ2-7
size: NA
V: TRBV6-2/TRBV6-3
CDR3: CASSPLTGGEMQYF
DNA: TGTGCCAGCAGTCCACTGACAGGAGGTGAAATGCAGTACTTC

D: NA
J: TRBJ2-7
size: few
V: TRBV20-1
CDR3: CSARDWGAEGYEQYF
DNA: TGCAGTGCTAGAGATTGGGGCGCCGAAGGCTACGAGCAGTACTTC

D: NA
J: TRBJ2-5
size: few
V: TRBV6-1
CDR3: CASGARASETQYF
DNA: TGTGCCAGCGGCGCAAGGGCTTCAGAGACCCAGTACTTC

D: TRBD2
J: TRBJ2-1
size: NA
V: TRBV5-1
CDR3: CASSRSGRDEQFF
DNA: TGCGCCAGCAGCCGTAGCGGGAGAGATGAGCAGTTCTTC

D: TRBD1
J: TRBJ2-7
size: many
V: TRBV6-1
CDR3: CASHPGTGGIYEQYF
DNA: TGTGCCAGTCATCCCGGGACAGGGGGCATTTACGAGCAGTACTTC